The rows below give T cell receptor beta chains drawn from one sample of a study of CD4 T cells in relation to SARS-CoV-2 and coronaviruses. Assay: immunoSEQ multiplex PCR; the TCRdb copy retains only in-frame clones and omits some. The repertoire consists of under 90,000 clones, with about 92% occurring once and the leading ten covering under 0.25%. Sequenced input: naive CD4+ T cells from PBMCs. The receptors were gathered from a human donor in good health. Each CDR3 is given with its conserved first and last residue.

V gene	J gene	CDR3 protein
TRBV5-4	TRBJ2-2	CASRPRGLGTGELFF
TRBV28	TRBJ2-2	CASSLISSGELFF
TRBV5-1	TRBJ2-3	CASSTGTLSTDTQYF
TRBV7-2	TRBJ2-6	CASEETIRPSGANVLTF
TRBV9	TRBJ1-2	CASSVLGYGYTF
TRBV9	TRBJ2-1	CASSETLGSYNEQFF
TRBV30	TRBJ1-4	CAWSPNRGEKLFF
TRBV5-4	TRBJ1-6	CASSLGQANSPLHF
TRBV5-4	TRBJ2-3	CASSTGQTPSTDTQYF
TRBV6-5	TRBJ2-2	CASSRTDTGELFF